The rows below give T cell receptor beta chains drawn from one sample of a study of shared clonotypes between healthy human individuals. Only in-frame clones appear in the TCRdb table, and some are missing; sequencing was by immunoSEQ multiplex PCR. The sample includes approximately 400,000 clones, just over 95% of them seen just once. The sequenced sample consisted of memory CD8+ T cells sorted from blood. The receptors were gathered from a man between 25 and 39 years old in good health. Both conserved end residues are part of each CDR3. Fields, in order: V gene, D gene, J gene, clone size, CDR3 DNA, CDR3 protein. D genes are given only for firm matches. Size values are once, few and many counts, or a class for expanded clones, and some rows have none.

>TRBV5-1|TRBD1|TRBJ1-3|.
TGCGCCAGCAGCTGGTACGGACAGGGGGGAGGAAACACCATATATTTT
CASSWYGQGGGNTIYF
>TRBV20-1|.|TRBJ2-1|.
TGCAGTGCTCTAAGAGTCGATGAGCAGTTCTTC
CSALRVDEQFF
>TRBV5-1|.|TRBJ2-7|.
TGCGCCAGCAGTTTGGATAGGGGTACCTACGAGCAGTACTTC
CASSLDRGTYEQYF
>TRBV25-1|.|TRBJ2-5|.
TGTGCCAGCAGTGCTTTCGGGACTCACCTAGGGAGTAAAGAGACCCAGTACTTC
CASSAFGTHLGSKETQYF
>TRBV27|.|TRBJ1-2|.
TGTGCCAGCAGAAACACAGACAGAGGGTACGGCTACACCTTC
CASRNTDRGYGYTF
>TRBV5-1|TRBD1|TRBJ1-4|.
TGCGCCAGCAGCCTTAGACAGGGTCAGGATGAAAAACTGTTTTTT
CASSLRQGQDEKLFF
>TRBV28|.|TRBJ2-5|.
TGTGCCAGCAGTTTCTCAGGGCTTTCCCAGTACTTC
CASSFSGLSQYF
>TRBV19|.|TRBJ2-5|.
TGTGCCAGTAGTATCTGGGGCGGCGAGACCCAGTACTTC
CASSIWGGETQYF
>TRBV15|TRBD2|TRBJ2-1|.
TGTGCCACCAGCAGCGGACTAGCGGGGTACAATGAGCAGTTCTTC
CATSSGLAGYNEQFF
>TRBV28|.|TRBJ2-7|.
TGTGCCAGCAGCCCGCGGTACGAGCAGTACTTC
CASSPRYEQYF
>TRBV5-1|TRBD2|TRBJ2-5|.
TGCGCCAGCAGCCGGACTAGCGGGAGGGCCGAGACCCAGTACTTC
CASSRTSGRAETQYF
>TRBV5-6|.|TRBJ2-3|.
TGTGCCAGCAGCTTGGTGGGTACAGATACGCAGTATTTT
CASSLVGTDTQYF
>TRBV27|TRBD2|TRBJ2-3|once
TGTGCCAGCAGTTTACGGCCTAGCGGCTCTAGCACAGATACGCAGTATTTT
CASSLRPSGSSTDTQYF
>TRBV5-1|TRBD2|TRBJ2-3|.
TGCGCCAGCAGCAGGAAGCGGGGGCTAGATACGCAGTATTTT
CASSRKRGLDTQYF
>TRBV28|.|TRBJ1-2|.
TGTGCCAGCAGGTTGACGGGGCTACACTTC
CASRLTGLHF
>TRBV28|.|TRBJ2-7|.
TGTGCCAGCAGTTTAAGCGGATTCTACGAGCAGTACTTC
CASSLSGFYEQYF
>TRBV30|.|TRBJ2-5|.
TGTGCCTGGAGTGTACTATCTGGGTACCAAGAGACCCAGTACTTC
CAWSVLSGYQETQYF
>TRBV12-5|TRBD2|TRBJ2-3|.
TGTGCTAGTGGTTTGTTCACCGGGACTAGCGGGAGATTATCTAGCACAGATACGCAGTATTTT
CASGLFTGTSGRLSSTDTQYF
>TRBV6-5|TRBD1|TRBJ2-3|.
TGTGCCAGCAGTCTTCGGGGACAGAGAGATACGCAGTATTTT
CASSLRGQRDTQYF
>TRBV4-2|.|TRBJ2-5|.
TGTGCCAGCAGCCAGCAGGTCCGGGAGACCCAGTACTTC
CASSQQVRETQYF
>TRBV15|.|TRBJ2-5|.
TGTGCCACCAGCAGAGATGATGGGGAGACCCAGTACTTC
CATSRDDGETQYF
>TRBV28|TRBD1|TRBJ2-7|.
TGTGCCAGCAGTAACCTCCGACAGGGGGCTTGGGACGAGCAGTACTTC
CASSNLRQGAWDEQYF
>TRBV18|TRBD1|TRBJ2-7|.
TGTGCCAGCTCACACCCTCGAGGGACAGCGAACTACGAGCAGTACTTC
CASSHPRGTANYEQYF